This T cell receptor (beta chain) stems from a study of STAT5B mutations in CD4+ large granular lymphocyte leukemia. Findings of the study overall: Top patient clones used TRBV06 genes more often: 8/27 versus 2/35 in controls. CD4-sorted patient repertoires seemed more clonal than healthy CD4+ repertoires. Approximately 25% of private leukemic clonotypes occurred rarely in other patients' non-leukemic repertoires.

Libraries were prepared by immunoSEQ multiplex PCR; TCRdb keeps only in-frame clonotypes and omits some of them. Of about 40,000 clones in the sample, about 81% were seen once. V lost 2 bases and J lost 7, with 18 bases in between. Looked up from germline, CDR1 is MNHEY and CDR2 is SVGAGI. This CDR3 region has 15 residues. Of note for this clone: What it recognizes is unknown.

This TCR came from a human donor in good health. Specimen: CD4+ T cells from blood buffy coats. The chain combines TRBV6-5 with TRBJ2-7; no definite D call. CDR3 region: CASSYRETLEGEQYF. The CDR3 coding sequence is TGTGCCAGCAGTTACAGAGAGACCCTCGAAGGGGAGCAGTACTTC.